A selection of T cell receptor beta chains follows, all from one sample in a study of somatic mutations in T cells in chronic GVHD. Sequenced by immunoSEQ multiplex PCR; TCRdb stores in-frame clones only, minus some. The data hold about 14,000 clones, with 78% observed a single time. Material: Vbeta20-negative CD4+ T cells from blood. Source of these receptors: a male patient aged 50 to 59 with chronic graft-versus-host disease. A share of the T cells may be of graft donor origin. CDR3s include the opening cysteine and the closing phenylalanine or tryptophan. D genes are given only for firm matches. Expanded clones are given a class, and other clones once, few, many or no size at all.

D gene | clone size | J gene | V gene | CDR3 DNA | CDR3 protein
- | - | TRBJ1-5 | TRBV28 | TGTGCCAGCAGTTTAGGGGGCAGCAATCAGCCCCAGCATTTT | CASSLGGSNQPQHF
- | - | TRBJ1-6 | TRBV4-2 | TGTGCCAGCAGCCTAGCATACCCGACGGTGAATAATTCACCCCTCCACTTT | CASSLAYPTVNNSPLHF
TRBD1 | - | TRBJ2-7 | TRBV7-6 | TGTGCCAGCAGCTTGGACAGGGTAGGCGAGCAGTACTTC | CASSLDRVGEQYF
TRBD1 | few | TRBJ2-7 | TRBV5-6 | TGTGCCAGCACCCTTTCTTTTCGGGACAGTACCTACGAGCAGTACTTC | CASTLSFRDSTYEQYF
- | - | TRBJ2-5 | TRBV27 | TGTGCCAGCAGTTTTAGCTCAACTTGGGAGACCCAGTACTTC | CASSFSSTWETQYF
- | - | TRBJ2-2 | TRBV6-1 | TGTGCCAGCAATGAAGGGCCCAACACCGGGGAGCTGTTTTTT | CASNEGPNTGELFF
TRBD2 | - | TRBJ2-7 | TRBV14 | TGTGCCAGCAGCCCACTAACTGGGACTAGCGGGAGGGCCTACGAGCAGTACTTC | CASSPLTGTSGRAYEQYF
- | - | TRBJ1-1 | TRBV19 | TGTGCCAGTAGACCGGGACAACTGAACACTGAAGCTTTCTTT | CASRPGQLNTEAFF
- | - | TRBJ2-1 | TRBV12-5 | TGTGCTAGTGGTTTCTCAGGGGTTGGTGAGCAGTTCTTC | CASGFSGVGEQFF
- | few | TRBJ2-7 | TRBV10-2 | TGCGCCAGCAGCGACACAGGGACGGGCTCCTACGAGCAGTACTTC | CASSDTGTGSYEQYF
- | - | TRBJ2-3 | TRBV18 | TGTGCCAGCTCACCGGTAGCAGGGGCCAGCACAGATACGCAGTATTTT | CASSPVAGASTDTQYF
- | - | TRBJ1-1 | TRBV11-2 | TGTGCCAGCAGCTTCCAGTTGAACACTGAAGCTTTCTTT | CASSFQLNTEAFF
TRBD2 | - | TRBJ2-5 | TRBV29-1 | TGCAGCGTTGATGCTAGCGGGATCCAAGAGACCCAGTACTTC | CSVDASGIQETQYF
- | few | TRBJ2-7 | TRBV6-5 | TGTGCCAGCAGTTACGGCGGAATAAGCGGAAGGGACGAGCAGTACTTC | CASSYGGISGRDEQYF
TRBD2 | - | TRBJ2-1 | TRBV5-4 | TGTGCCAGCAGCTTTGGGGGATCCGGGGGGGCCTATTACAATGAGCAGTTCTTC | CASSFGGSGGAYYNEQFF
- | - | TRBJ1-5 | TRBV7-9 | TGTGCCAGCAGCCTCCACCGGTGGGCTCTCAATCAGCCCCAGCATTTT | CASSLHRWALNQPQHF
- | once | TRBJ2-2 | TRBV2 | TGTGCCAGCAGTGAATATAGGGCGGGCACCGGGGAGCTGTTTTTT | CASSEYRAGTGELFF
- | - | TRBJ2-5 | TRBV28 | TGTGCCAGCAGTTCGGAGACCCAGTACTTC | CASSSETQYF
- | - | TRBJ2-7 | TRBV4-3 | TGCGCCAGCAGCCAAGAGGCCACGGCGGGAACCCTTCCGTACGAGCAGTACTTC | CASSQEATAGTLPYEQYF
- | few | TRBJ1-1 | TRBV4-1 | TGCGCCAGCAGCCTTGAGACAGTCACTGAAGCTTTCTTT | CASSLETVTEAFF
TRBD1 | - | TRBJ2-7 | TRBV27 | TGTGCCAGCACGTTGACAGGGGTTGGGACCCACGAGCAGTACTTC | CASTLTGVGTHEQYF
TRBD1 | - | TRBJ2-2 | TRBV7-2 | TGTGCCAGCAGCTTTGACAGGGTTGGCGGGGAGCTGTTTTTT | CASSFDRVGGELFF
- | - | TRBJ2-1 | TRBV18 | TGTGCCAGCTCACCACGGGCCTTGAAAGATGAGCAGTTCTTC | CASSPRALKDEQFF
TRBD1 | - | TRBJ1-1 | TRBV19 | TGTGCCAGTAGTCAGGACAGGGGGGAAGCTTTCTTT | CASSQDRGEAFF
TRBD1 | once | TRBJ1-2 | TRBV19 | TGTGCCAGCCGACAGGGGGGTGGCTACACCTTC | CASRQGGGYTF
- | - | TRBJ1-1 | TRBV7-9 | TGTGCCAGCAGCTTAGAGGGGGGGACTGAAGCTTTCTTT | CASSLEGGTEAFF
- | - | TRBJ2-1 | TRBV7-2 | TGTGCCAGCAGCTTAGGCCCGGGGAGCGGCTACAATGAGCAGTTCTTC | CASSLGPGSGYNEQFF
- | few | TRBJ2-2 | TRBV19 | TGTGCCAGTAGTATGGCCAGTGACACCGGGGAGCTGTTTTTT | CASSMASDTGELFF
- | - | TRBJ1-2 | TRBV19 | TGTGCCAGTAGCTCTACAGGGTCGAACTTCTATGGCTACACCTTC | CASSSTGSNFYGYTF
TRBD2 | - | TRBJ2-7 | TRBV4-3 | TGCGCCAGCAGCCAAGATTCTAGCGGGAGCTCCTACGAGCAGTACTTC | CASSQDSSGSSYEQYF
- | - | TRBJ2-5 | TRBV2 | TGTGCCAGCAGTGAGGAGAACTCGGGGACCCAGTACTTC | CASSEENSGTQYF
- | few | TRBJ1-1 | TRBV30 | TGTGCCTGGAGTGCAGTGGGAGGCAGGGCTGAAGCTTTCTTT | CAWSAVGGRAEAFF
- | - | TRBJ1-4 | TRBV19 | TGTGCCAGTAGTATCCCGTCAGAAGCTAATGAAAAACTGTTTTTT | CASSIPSEANEKLFF
TRBD1 | - | TRBJ1-5 | TRBV9 | TGTGCCAGCAGCGTAGGACAGGGTGGCAATCAGCCCCAGCATTTT | CASSVGQGGNQPQHF
- | - | TRBJ2-6 | TRBV11-2 | TGTGCCAGCAGCTTAGGACACTCTGGGGCCAACGTCCTGACTTTC | CASSLGHSGANVLTF
TRBD2 | - | TRBJ2-1 | TRBV10-2 | TGCGCCAGCAGTGTCCGGACTAGCGGGGGGGACAATGAGCAGTTCTTC | CASSVRTSGGDNEQFF